Each of the 5 T cell receptor beta chains below was sequenced from the same sample in a study of human T cells and chemical hapten exposure. The time point denotes: pre-sensitization, week 0. As to treatment: therapeutic diphenylcyclopropenone sensitization with weekly scalp DPC. MiXCR, applied by TCRdb to the RACE reads, yields one record per CDR3 protein. The top ten clones hold around 8.8% of a sample with around 350,000 distinct CDR3 sequences, 5% to 6.5% of them seen once. Sample: whole blood, taken in connection with sensitization to the hapten diphenylcyclopropenone (DPC). The receptor set was obtained from a woman under 30 with alopecia areata. Some clones in this sample may be carry-over from other donors' samples.

This clonotype was counted ten times or more. The chain employs TRBV7-8 and TRBJ2-3; 9 nucleotides line up with TRBD2. CDR3 length equals 16 residues. CDR1 and CDR2 (germline): SGHVS, FQNEAQ. The V segment lost 4 bases and the J segment 5 bases; nucleotides outside the gene matches: 10. As DNA, the CDR3 is TGTGCCAGCAGCTACGGGGCTAGCGGGGTTGGAGATACGCAGTATTTT. Its protein product is CASSYGASGVGDTQYF. Based on the CDR3 plus reference TRBV7-8 and TRBJ2-3, the full variable domain is GAGVSQSPRYKVAKRGQDVALRCDPISGHVSLFWYQQALGQGPEFLTYFQNEAQLDKSGLPSDRFFAERPEGSVSTLKIQRTQQEDSAVYLCASSYGASGVGDTQYFGPGTRLTVL.

This clonotype occurred many times. The gene calls are TRBV7-3 and TRBJ2-1; tentative D call: TRBD2 (5 bases). The V gene's germline CDR1 is SGHTA and CDR2 FQGTGA. CDR3 size: 14 residues. Trimming stripped 0 bases from V and 4 bases from J, with 7 bases between. The CDR3 here is CASSLTPGYNEQFF. The CDR3 nucleotides read TGTGCCAGCAGCTTAACTCCGGGGTACAATGAGCAGTTCTTC.

V is TRBV7-4 and J is TRBJ1-1; D remains ambiguous. The CDR3 consists of 13 residues. Germline values: CDR1 SGHVT, CDR2 SQSDAQ. Trimming took 5 bases from V and 6 from J, leaving 13 bases between them. CDR3 in DNA: TGTGCCAGCAGCGCTTTGACGGGATCTGAAGCTTTCTTT. Its translation: CASSALTGSEAFF. The variable domain in full, completed from reference TRBV7-4 and TRBJ1-1, reads GAGVSQSPRYKVAKRGRDVALRCDSISGHVTLYWYRQTLGQGSEVLTYSQSDAQRDKSGRPSGRFSAERPERSVSTLKIQRTEQGDSAVYLCASSALTGSEAFFGQGTRLTVV.

In this sample, this clonotype turned up a few times. This chain connects TRBV3-1 to TRBJ2-7; 7 bases match TRBD1. Germline V gives CDR1 LGHDT, CDR2 YNNKEL (reference sequence). V shed 4 bases, J shed 2 bases, and the junction held 5 bases outside the gene matches. The CDR3 consists of 14 residues. The CDR3 nucleotides read TGTGCCAGCAGCCGGACAGGAGACGCCTACGAGCAGTACTTC. Translation gives CASSRTGDAYEQYF.

The chain couples TRBV5-4 to TRBJ1-2; 9 bases fit TRBD1. V gave up 5 bases and J gave up 7 bases; unmatched junction bases: 9. Per the germline V gene, CDR1 is SGHNT and CDR2 is YYREEE (reference sequence). This CDR3 comprises 14 residues. CDR3 bases: TGTGCCAGCAGACCCGGGACAGGGTCATCTGGCTACACCTTC. Translation: CASRPGTGSSGYTF.